These 22 T cell receptor beta chains came from one sample sequenced in a study of CXCR3-negative and CXCR3-positive naive CD8 T cells. Study observations and caveats: A higher hydrophobicity marked the TRB CDR3s of CXCR3-positive naive cells versus CXCR3-negative naive cells.

Researchers prepared the TRB cDNA libraries using 5' RACE with UMI labels. TCRdb reprocessed the 5' RACE reads and reports one entry per CDR3 protein, with no DNA. Its table records over 150,000 distinct CDR3 sequences. These receptors lack a known antigen. Sequencing was done on a sample of naive CXCR3+ CD8+ T cells from blood. Subset denoted: CD45RO-CCR7+CD27+CD95- naive CD8+ T cells expressing CXCR3 (TNR3+). The source is a human donor in good health. Some clones in this sample may be carry-over from other donors' samples.

The chain has TRBV14 and TRBJ1-3. The CDR3 length is 15 residues. Germline CDR1 is SGHDN and CDR2 is FVKESK. CDR3 residues: CASSHLGGIGNTIYF.

The rearrangement joins TRBV20-1 to TRBJ2-7. CDR1 and CDR2 from the germline V gene are DFQATT and SNEGSKA (reference sequence). The CDR3 is 12 amino acids. The CDR3 region is CRAGQGSYEQYF.

The chain is built from TRBV29-1 and TRBJ2-7; TCRdb names TRBD1, which stays unverified in the absence of DNA. The CDR3 is 12 amino acids. The germline CDR1 and CDR2 sequences are SQVTM and ANQGSEA. CDR3 sequence reads: CSVVGGFNEQYF.

J is TRBJ1-2 and V is TRBV7-9. The CDR3 runs to 17 residues. Germline-derived CDR1 and CDR2 are SEHNR and FQNEAQ (reference sequence). The CDR3 loop reads CTSSFTGFGGANYGYTF.

The chain uses TRBV20-1 and TRBJ1-2; the D gene TCRdb calls, TRBD1, cannot be checked with no DNA. Germline-derived CDR1 and CDR2 are DFQATT and SNEGSKA (reference sequence). The CDR3 loop spans 15 amino acids. The CDR3 spells CSASGQGGEGYGYTF.

V and J are TRBV12-3 or TRBV12-4 and TRBJ2-7; TCRdb outputs TRBD2, but without DNA this stays unchecked. This CDR3 contains 15 residues. This CDR3 is CASSPRGPPSYEQYF.

The V and J genes are TRBV18 and TRBJ1-1; as DNA is missing, the TRBD1 call by TCRdb cannot be tested. The CDR3 loop spans 14 amino acids. The V gene's germline CDR1 is KGHSH and CDR2 LQKENI. The CDR3 loop is CASSPGQGGTEAFF.

This chain connects TRBV5-1 to TRBJ2-7; the TRBD2 assignment by TCRdb is unverifiable without DNA. The CDR3 sequence is 14 residues long. The germline gives CDR1 SGHRS, CDR2 YFSETQ. This CDR3 reads CASSWDRLSYEQYF.

The rearrangement joins TRBV20-1 to TRBJ2-1. CDR3 size: 16 residues. Germline V lookup: CDR1 DFQATT, CDR2 SNEGSKA (reference sequence). The chain's CDR3 is CSALEGWGESYNEQFF.

J is TRBJ1-6 and V is TRBV19. The CDR3 totals 15 residues. Germline CDR1 is LNHDA and CDR2 is SQIVND (reference sequence). CDR3 protein: CASSPRRIENSPLHF.

The chain employs TRBV11-3 and TRBJ2-5; there is no DNA to check the TCRdb D call of TRBD2. CDR3 length: 16 amino acids. In germline, CDR1 is SGHNT, CDR2 YENEEA. The CDR3 loop is CASSLVQNRARETQYF.

The gene calls are TRBV11-2 and TRBJ2-5; absent DNA, TCRdb's TRBD1 call cannot be checked. The CDR3 contains 17 residues. CDR1 and CDR2 (germline): SGHAT, FQNNGV. The CDR3 reads CASSIVPGLNWRGTQYF.

This rearrangement joins TRBV11-2 to TRBJ1-2. Germline CDR1 reads SGHAT; CDR2 reads FQNNGV. This CDR3 has 14 residues. The CDR3 sequence: CASSYREVDYGYTF.

The rearrangement uses TRBV7-9 and TRBJ2-3; with no DNA, the TCRdb D assignment of TRBD2 cannot be verified. Germline assignment: CDR1 SEHNR and CDR2 FQNEAQ (reference sequence). The CDR3 length is 15 residues. The CDR3 sequence: CASSLGVTSTDTQYF.

The chain uses TRBV4-2 and TRBJ2-1; the TCRdb D gene call, TRBD2, has no DNA to confirm it. Germline V gene lookup returns CDR1 LGHNA and CDR2 YNFKEQ. The CDR3 contains 16 residues. The chain's CDR3 is CASSQETSGFYNEQFF.

The chain couples TRBV12-3 or TRBV12-4 to TRBJ2-3; the TCRdb call, TRBD1, lacks DNA for checking. The CDR3 has 15 residues. CDR3 sequence reads: CASSFRQGPTDTQYF.

The rearrangement links TRBV30 to TRBJ1-2; TCRdb calls TRBD1, which cannot be checked without DNA. The CDR3 spans 13 residues. CDR1 is GTSNPN and CDR2 is SVGIG in the germline V gene (reference sequence). This CDR3 reads CAWSEQGAGGYTF.

The V gene is TRBV7-9, the J gene TRBJ2-6. Per the germline V gene, CDR1 is SEHNR and CDR2 is FQNEAQ (reference sequence). This CDR3 region has 17 residues. The CDR3 is CASSLVRSTSGANVLTF. Full variable domain (rest looked up from reference TRBV7-9 and TRBJ2-6): DTGVSQNPRHKITKRGQNVTFRCDPISEHNRLYWYRQTLGQGPEFLTYFQNEAQLEKSRLLSDRFSAERPKGSFSTLEIQRTEQGDSAMYLCASSLVRSTSGANVLTFGAGSRLTVL.

The genes are TRBV20-1 and TRBJ2-7; TCRdb selects TRBD1, and the lack of DNA leaves this call unchecked. Per germline, CDR1 DFQATT and CDR2 SNEGSKA (reference sequence). The CDR3 consists of 15 residues. This chain's CDR3 is CSARNRTGPSYEQYF.

This sequence joins TRBV13 and TRBJ1-5. This CDR3 has 13 residues. Germline CDR1 PRHDT, CDR2 FYEKMQ (reference sequence). The CDR3 loop is CASSSGPYQPQHF.

The CDR3 reads CASSPWTASSYEQYF. The J gene is TRBJ2-7, the V gene TRBV7-2; TCRdb names TRBD1, which stays unverified in the absence of DNA. Germline CDR1 SGHTA, CDR2 FQGNSA. The CDR3 length is 15 residues.

The chain couples TRBV12-3 or TRBV12-4 to TRBJ2-1; TCRdb returns TRBD2, unconfirmable since there is no DNA. The CDR3 has 17 residues. CDR3 residues: CASSLEGDYRPSNEQFF.